The clone carrying this TCR beta chain was observed a handful of times. Antigen unknown. The sample comes from a study of CD8+ T cells in alopecia areata. The treatment is: oral pan-JAK inhibitor, 5-10 mg twice daily. Those with alopecia areata gave lesional scalp punch biopsies and peripheral blood. This CDR3 has 15 residues. Germline V gene data show CDR1 as SGHTA and CDR2 as FQGTGA. V lost 0 bases and J lost 6; bases outside the gene matches: 3. Investigators isolated RNA and reverse transcribed it into cDNA to act as the sequencing template. Assay used: immunoSEQ multiplex PCR; TCRdb lists only in-frame clones, some missing. The table shows fewer than 150,000 clones, with roughly three fifths occurring only once. Overall study findings and caveats: In scalp, tofacitinib significantly decreased clonality and expanded CD8+ clones among the top 100. Sequencing of scalp samples also captures resident alphabeta T cells of normal skin.

The material was CD4+ T cells sorted from blood, obtained at week 24, from a patient treated with tofacitinib. The chain combines TRBV7-3 with TRBJ2-7; the match to TRBD1 covers 12 bases. The clonotype comes from a human donor with alopecia areata. The CDR3 nucleotides read TGTGCCAGCAGCTTAACTGGGACAGGGGGCTCCGAGCAGTACTTC. Residues: CASSLTGTGGSEQYF.